This TCR beta chain was observed in a study of glioma-infiltrating T cells after dendritic cell vaccination (dated by TCRdb to the mid-2010s). For context, the study as a whole: A cohort of roughly 15 glioblastoma patients from Phase I and II dendritic cell vaccination trials was included, of whom 9 were newly diagnosed and 6 had recurrent disease. Each patient was given three intradermal dendritic cell vaccine injections, spaced two weeks apart, in the arm below the axilla. Survival after dendritic cell vaccination was correlated with TCR sequencing metrics such as TIL content and the overlap between tumor and blood repertoires. In glioblastoma patients vaccinated with dendritic cells, deep sequencing of TCR beta CDR3 regions served to measure the amount of tumor-infiltrating lymphocytes and to compare repertoires between tumor and blood. Autologous tumor lysate-pulsed dendritic cell vaccination was administered to the patients between the early 2000s and the early 2010s. The vaccine was prepared from monocyte-derived dendritic cells that were cultured for around 7 days with IL-4 and GM-CSF and then pulsed overnight with autologous tumor lysate. The paper's findings and limits, for the study overall: After dendritic cell vaccination, a higher estimated pretreatment TIL content predicted longer time to progression and overall survival. The cohort was small and heterogeneous, and full blood and tumor sets were available for few patients, with initial-recurrent tumor pairs available for even fewer patients. No direct relationship between TCR clonality and survival was found, suggesting a diverse polyclonal response may matter. The TCR overlap response model with three groups was called speculative and said to need prospective validation.

The immunoSEQ assay amplified TCRB CDR3 regions from approximately 1.8 micrograms of genomic DNA, or from all available DNA when less than that amount was available. The multiplex PCR employed 60 forward primers targeting TCR V beta segments and 13 reverse primers targeting J beta segments. To estimate the number of reads per starting template, synthetic control templates were added to each sample at limiting dilution. The Illumina HiSeq System generated 87 bp sequencing reads. Turning to the authors' computational methods: To remove PCR and sequencing errors, closely related sequences were merged with a nearest neighbor algorithm. TCR overlap was defined as the percentage of unique tumor TCR beta sequences that were also present in the same patient's peripheral blood. TCRdb limited this immuneACCESS table to in-frame rearrangements with V and J called. A share of clones is missing; checked studies link under half to unresolved V genes, and the rest is unexplained. That table is the source of V, J and clone size, and D and trimming were worked out from the DNA. The sample has roughly 80,000 clones on record, around 90% of them singletons. The ten largest clones take up 3.2% of the sample.

To be selected, patients needed enough residual fresh-frozen tumor tissue and more than two years of available survival data. An isocitrate dehydrogenase mutation was not carried by any of the glioblastoma patients, although molecular status was otherwise variable. PBMC collection took place before vaccination, two weeks after the third vaccination, and at tumor progression if progression occurred. Genomic DNA was extracted with the Qiagen DNeasy Blood extraction Kit. A remark on this clone: Its antigen remains undetermined. No much larger clone is present one base from it, and per-base qualities are unavailable.

Source: blood, taken before dendritic cell vaccination. The receptor's source is a human donor with glioblastoma.

The CDR3 is CASSEGFRPQHF. The DNA sequence is TGTGCCAGCAGTGAAGGGTTTAGGCCCCAGCATTTT. This chain joins TRBV2 to TRBJ1-5; no D gene is confidently identified. CDR1 and CDR2, looked up from the germline V gene, are SNHLY and FYNNEI. V loses 1 base of germline sequence and J loses 9 bases, and the interval between the two ends is 7 bases. Inclusive of the bounding cysteine and phenylalanine, the CDR3 is 12 residues long. Only CDR3 DNA remains: 36 bases, in frame from the first base. Supplemented by the reference TRBV2 and TRBJ1-5 proteins around the CDR3, the complete variable domain is EPEVTQTPSHQVTQMGQEVILRCVPISNHLYFYWYRQILGQKVEFLVSFYNNEISEKSEIFDDQFSVERPDGSNFTLKIRSTKLEDSAMYFCASSEGFRPQHFGDGTRLSIL.